Reported below is one TCR beta chain. Random hexamers served to reverse transcribe roughly 0.45 to 1 ug RNA. The immunoSEQ assay covered 54 Vbeta and 13 Jbeta segments for CDR3. TCRdb used MiXCR to reprocess the immunoSEQ multiplex PCR reads, holding one entry per CDR3 protein. The table lists under 300,000 distinct CDR3 sequences, less than 96% of them singletons. The sample originates from a study of CD8 T cells in Susac syndrome. V was pared by 0 bases and J by 2 bases, with 5 bases of the junction left unmatched. This CDR3 is built from 15 residues. Germline CDR1 DFQATT, CDR2 SNEGSKA (reference sequence).

The chain uses TRBV20-1 and TRBJ1-1; TRBD1 matches 8 bases. The TCR originated in a human donor with Susac syndrome. Material for sequencing was CD4+ T cells from PBMCs. The CDR3 here is CSARESGGGNTEAFF. The DNA for the CDR3 is TGCAGTGCTAGAGAATCAGGGGGCGGCAACACTGAAGCTTTCTTT.